Listed below are T cell receptor beta chains from one sample, sequenced in a study of metastatic and nonmetastatic thyroid tumors. TCRdb reprocessed the PCR reads using MiXCR. The sample contains about 69,000 clones, around 14% of which appear only once. The sample taken for sequencing was blood. The receptors originated from a male donor with papillary thyroid cancer or a benign thyroid nodule (not recorded which). Some clones in this sample may be carry-over from other donors' samples. CDR3s include the opening cysteine and the closing phenylalanine or tryptophan. D genes are given only for firm matches. The listing skips clone size in some rows; elsewhere it reads once, few, many or a size class.

>NA|TRBJ2-7|many|14|TRBV7-6
CASSLALGQYEQYF
TGTGCCAGCAGCTTAGCGCTTGGACAGTACGAGCAGTACTTC
>TRBD2|TRBJ2-5|many|15|TRBV6-1
CASSEMGGGQETQYF
TGTGCCAGCAGTGAAATGGGGGGGGGCCAAGAGACCCAGTACTTC
>TRBD2|TRBJ2-3|many|15|TRBV27
CASTNSGIGTDTQYF
TGTGCCAGCACTAATAGCGGGATTGGCACAGATACGCAGTATTTT
>NA|TRBJ1-1|many|14|TRBV27
CASKFDRKNTEAFF
TGTGCCAGCAAGTTTGACAGGAAGAACACTGAAGCTTTCTTT
>NA|TRBJ2-5|many|14|TRBV7-6
CASSLGTVQETQYF
TGTGCCAGCAGCTTAGGGACGGTCCAAGAGACCCAGTACTTC
>NA|TRBJ1-3|NA|14|TRBV3-1
CASSQWGSGNTIYF
TGTGCCAGCAGCCAATGGGGCTCTGGAAACACCATATATTTT
>TRBD1|TRBJ1-3|many|16|TRBV19
CASSNRDRGSGNTIYF
TGTGCCAGTAGTAACCGGGACAGGGGGTCTGGAAACACCATATATTTT
>NA|TRBJ2-3|NA|18|TRBV6-2/TRBV6-3
CATEGAGETNVEGDTQYF
TGTGCCACCGAAGGGGCAGGGGAAACTAATGTAGAGGGGGATACGCAGTATTTT
>TRBD1|TRBJ1-5|NA|15|TRBV5-1
CASSLVQGADQPQHF
TGCGCCAGCAGCTTGGTACAGGGGGCCGATCAGCCCCAGCATTTT
>NA|TRBJ2-1|many|16|TRBV27
CASSLSWGTPYNEQFF
TGTGCCAGCAGTTTATCGTGGGGGACACCCTACAATGAGCAGTTCTTC
>NA|TRBJ2-7|NA|14|TRBV11-2
CASSLGHLGYEQYF
TGTGCCAGCAGCTTAGGGCACCTTGGGTACGAGCAGTACTTC
>TRBD2|TRBJ2-5|NA|16|TRBV5-1
CASSLAERTSMETQYF
TGCGCCAGCAGCTTGGCCGAGCGGACTAGCATGGAGACCCAGTACTTC
>NA|TRBJ1-1|many|14|TRBV6-1
CASSSGLKNTEAFF
TGTGCCAGCAGCTCTGGACTGAAGAACACTGAAGCTTTCTTT
>NA|TRBJ1-2|NA|12|TRBV27
CASSAGAGGYTF
TGTGCCAGCAGCGCTGGGGCTGGTGGCTACACCTTC
>NA|TRBJ2-1|NA|19|TRBV28
CASSFPQLVEGASYNEQFF
TGTGCCAGCAGTTTCCCCCAACTCGTAGAGGGAGCGTCGTACAATGAGCAGTTCTTC
>TRBD2|TRBJ2-3|many|16|TRBV7-2
CASSLGLAGPTDTQYF
TGTGCCAGCAGCTTGGGGCTAGCGGGACCCACAGATACGCAGTATTTT
>NA|TRBJ2-3|few|13|TRBV3-1
CASSQEVTDTQYF
TGTGCCAGCAGCCAAGAGGTCACAGATACGCAGTATTTT
>TRBD2|TRBJ2-1|many|14|TRBV29-1
CSGVRLAGVDEQFF
TGCAGCGGGGTCAGACTAGCGGGAGTGGATGAGCAGTTCTTC
>TRBD1|TRBJ1-5|many|15|TRBV19
CASSAGTGVNQPQHF
TGTGCCAGTAGTGCAGGGACAGGGGTTAATCAGCCCCAGCATTTT
>TRBD1|TRBJ2-7|many|15|TRBV15
CATSRGQGNGGEQYF
TGTGCCACCAGCAGAGGACAGGGGAATGGGGGCGAGCAGTACTTC
>NA|TRBJ1-5|many|14|TRBV10-3
CAIPRQRNNQPQHF
TGTGCCATCCCCCGACAGCGGAACAATCAGCCCCAGCATTTT
>TRBD2|TRBJ2-7|NA|18|TRBV6-2/TRBV6-3
CASSSGPSGMSLGYEQYF
TGTGCCAGCAGTTCCGGGCCTAGCGGCATGAGTTTGGGTTACGAGCAGTACTTC
>NA|TRBJ2-1|many|13|TRBV5-4
CASSFPEQGIALF
TGTGCCAGCAGCTTTCCCGAGCAGGGAATTGCCCTCTTC
>TRBD1|TRBJ1-1|few|14|TRBV6-1
CASSEWTGRSLAFF
TGTGCCAGCAGTGAATGGACAGGGCGTTCTTTAGCTTTCTTT
>NA|TRBJ2-3|many|16|TRBV28
CASSGSGLSGTDTQYF
TGTGCCAGCAGCGGTAGCGGCCTTAGCGGAACAGATACGCAGTATTTT
>NA|TRBJ1-6|many|17|TRBV13
CASSFQPRGTDNSPLHF
TGTGCCAGCAGCTTTCAACCCCGGGGTACCGATAATTCACCCCTCCACTTT
>NA|TRBJ2-2|once|17|TRBV4-2
CASSQPADRLNTGELFF
TGTGCCAGCAGCCAACCAGCAGACAGGCTGAACACCGGGGAGCTGTTTTTT
>NA|TRBJ2-7|many|11|TRBV28
CASSWDWEQYF
TGTGCCAGCAGTTGGGATTGGGAGCAGTACTTC
>TRBD2|TRBJ2-1|few|16|TRBV6-1
CVSSAGLASSRDEQFF
TGTGTCAGCAGTGCCGGACTAGCGTCCTCTAGGGATGAGCAGTTCTTC
>NA|TRBJ1-1|many|13|TRBV6-1
CASRTGMNTEAFF
TGTGCCAGCAGGACGGGGATGAACACTGAAGCTTTCTTT
>NA|TRBJ2-1|many|16|TRBV27
CASSLSGGNSYNEQFF
TGTGCCAGCAGTTTATCTGGCGGGAACTCCTACAATGAGCAGTTCTTC
>NA|TRBJ2-1|many|14|TRBV7-6
CASSLPTQGNEQFF
TGTGCCAGCAGCCTCCCAACTCAGGGAAATGAGCAGTTCTTC
>NA|TRBJ2-1|many|11|TRBV7-9
CASSPGNEQFF
TGTGCCAGCAGCCCCGGTAATGAGCAGTTCTTC
>TRBD2|TRBJ2-7|NA|17|TRBV6-2/TRBV6-3
CASSWTSGRVNSYEQYF
TGTGCCAGCAGTTGGACTAGCGGGAGGGTAAACTCCTACGAGCAGTACTTC
>NA|TRBJ2-3|many|13|TRBV6-2/TRBV6-3
CASSYRSTDTQYF
TGTGCCAGCAGTTACAGGAGCACAGATACGCAGTATTTT
>NA|TRBJ2-5|many|15|TRBV3-1
CASSLSGTAQETQYF
TGTGCCAGCAGCCTATCTGGGACGGCCCAAGAGACCCAGTACTTC
>NA|TRBJ1-5|many|14|TRBV6-1
CASQPGRGGQPQHF
TGTGCCAGCCAACCAGGGCGAGGTGGTCAGCCCCAGCATTTT
>NA|TRBJ1-2|few|15|TRBV6-2/TRBV6-3
CASSYSGTGAYGYTF
TGTGCCAGCAGTTACTCCGGTACAGGTGCATATGGCTACACCTTC
>TRBD1|TRBJ1-1|many|12|TRBV6-1
CASKDRGDEAFF
TGTGCCAGCAAGGACAGGGGGGATGAAGCTTTCTTT
>TRBD1|TRBJ2-7|many|15|TRBV7-8
CASSHRGRKTYEQYF
TGTGCCAGCAGCCACAGGGGGCGTAAGACCTACGAGCAGTACTTC
>NA|TRBJ1-4|many|14|TRBV28
CASSWGSVGEKLFF
TGTGCCAGCAGTTGGGGCTCGGTGGGAGAAAAACTGTTTTTT
>TRBD1|TRBJ1-3|many|15|TRBV5-1
CASSTSTGGGNTIYF
TGCGCCAGCAGCACCTCGACAGGGGGTGGAAACACCATATATTTT
>NA|TRBJ1-1|many|10|TRBV29-1
CSARYAEAFF
TGCAGCGCCCGATACGCTGAAGCTTTCTTT
>NA|TRBJ1-5|many|13|TRBV20-1
CSAPRTGDQPQHF
TGCAGTGCGCCGCGGACGGGGGATCAGCCCCAGCATTTT
>NA|TRBJ2-1|many|12|TRBV5-1
CASSLEGNEQFF
TGCGCCAGCAGCTTGGAGGGTAATGAGCAGTTCTTC
>NA|TRBJ1-2|many|14|TRBV10-3
CAISDADTNYGYTF
TGTGCCATCAGTGACGCGGATACTAACTATGGCTACACCTTC
>TRBD1|TRBJ2-1|many|15|TRBV7-8
CASSLGRDRGYEQFF
TGTGCCAGCAGCTTAGGACGGGACAGGGGTTATGAGCAGTTCTTC
>NA|TRBJ2-5|many|13|TRBV6-1
CASSQLQGGPQYF
TGTGCCAGCAGTCAATTACAGGGGGGGCCCCAGTACTTC
>NA|TRBJ2-5|many|15|TRBV6-2/TRBV6-3
CASSTFGRDQETQYF
TGTGCCAGCAGTACGTTCGGGCGGGACCAAGAGACCCAGTACTTC
>TRBD2|TRBJ2-7|NA|14|TRBV5-1
CASSYTSGVYEQYF
TGCGCCAGCAGCTACACTAGCGGAGTTTACGAGCAGTACTTC